The 18 T cell receptor beta chains below were found in one sample sequenced in a study of OX40 agonist ivuxolimab in advanced cancers. The table came from immunoSEQ multiplex PCR; TCRdb's copy has only in-frame clones and leaves some out. The sample holds about 100,000 clones, under 95% seen once. The sequencing used CD4+ or CD8+ T cells sorted from blood, collected in a trial of the OX40 agonist ivuxolimab. These receptors all come from an adult with an advanced solid tumor such as melanoma, head and neck, liver or kidney cancer.

On this clone: One junction end does not reproduce the germline sequence, and a read error may be involved. This chain's CDR3 is CASSQGLAGVSLF. CDR3 DNA sequence: TGTGCCAGCAGCCAGGGACTAGCGGGAGTCAGTCTCTTC. V usage is TRBV7-9 and J usage is TRBJ2-1, with 14 nucleotides matching TRBD2. Germline-derived CDR1 and CDR2 are SEHNR and FQNEAQ (reference sequence). This CDR3 has 13 residues.

To note about this clone: Other DNA sequences in this specimen translate into the identical CDR3. This chain joins TRBV14 and TRBJ1-2, with 8 bases matching TRBD1. CDR1 SGHDN and CDR2 FVKESK come from the germline V gene. The CDR3 totals 14 residues. V gave up 4 bases and J gave up 4 bases; unmatched junction bases: 5. The CDR3 DNA reads as TGTGCCAGCAGCCTGGGACAGGCTTTCTATGGCTACACCTTC. It specifies CASSLGQAFYGYTF.

The chain carries TRBV5-1 and TRBJ2-6; D not certain. The V and J ends lost 2 bases and 0 bases respectively, with 6 bases between them. This CDR3 has 15 amino acids. Germline V lookup: CDR1 SGHRS, CDR2 YFSETQ. The CDR3 loop is CASSLYISGANVLTF. Here the CDR3 DNA reads TGCGCCAGCAGCTTATATATCTCTGGGGCCAACGTCCTGACTTTC.

The rearrangement links TRBV27 to TRBJ1-1; D may be TRBD1 (6 bases). CDR1 MNHEY and CDR2 SMNVEV come from the germline V gene (reference sequence). The CDR3 runs to 15 residues. The V and J ends lost 7 bases and 1 base respectively, with 16 bases between them. The CDR3 sequence is CASKSYEGGNTEAFF. Here the CDR3 DNA reads TGTGCCAGCAAATCTTATGAGGGGGGGAACACTGAAGCTTTCTTT.

The genes are TRBV21-1 and TRBJ1-2. TRBV21-1 is recorded as a pseudogene. The CDR3 totals 13 residues. The CDR3 DNA is TGTGCCAGCAGGGACTGCCGTTTTTATGGCTACACCTTC. The encoded protein is CASRDCRFYGYTF.

The chain employs TRBV5-1 and TRBJ1-1; D might be TRBD1 (5 bases). V was shortened by 2 bases and J by 3 bases, with 8 bases between the two germline ends. The V gene's germline CDR1 is SGHRS and CDR2 YFSETQ. The CDR3 is 13 amino acids. The CDR3 sequence: CASSFLGDTEAFF. CDR3 sequence (DNA): TGCGCCAGCAGCTTTTTGGGGGACACTGAAGCTTTCTTT.

V is TRBV7-9 and J is TRBJ2-5; 7 positions agree with TRBD2. CDR3 length: 16 amino acids. The ends lost 4 bases at V and 5 bases at J; junction bases unmatched: 13. Germline V lookup: CDR1 SEHNR, CDR2 FQNEAQ (reference sequence). The CDR3 nucleotides read TGTGCCAGCAGCTCCGACGGCGGACTAGTCTCGGAGACCCAGTACTTC. This translates into CASSSDGGLVSETQYF.

This clone was observed once. This chain joins TRBV11-2 and TRBJ2-5; 10 bases are shared with TRBD2. V was pared by 0 bases and J by 5 bases, with 3 bases of the junction left unmatched. Per the germline V gene, CDR1 is SGHAT and CDR2 is FQNNGV. This CDR3 contains 15 residues. CDR3 in DNA: TGTGCCAGCAGCTTAGATCTGACTAGCGGGGAGACCCAGTACTTC. This codes for CASSLDLTSGETQYF.

The chain employs TRBV10-1 and TRBJ1-1; tentative D call: TRBD1 (5 bases). V lost 6 bases to trimming and J lost 1 base, with 12 bases between them. This CDR3 is built from 14 residues. Per germline, CDR1 WNHNN and CDR2 SYGVQD (reference sequence). The CDR3 bases are TGCGCCAGCAGGGGTTATGGGGCGAACACTGAAGCTTTCTTT. Translated, it gives CASRGYGANTEAFF.

The chain is built from TRBV14 and TRBJ1-2; D is perhaps TRBD1 (5 bases). V was pared by 4 bases and J by 8 bases, with 14 bases between. Germline V gives CDR1 SGHDN, CDR2 FVKESK. This CDR3 spans 13 amino acids. The CDR3 DNA is TGTGCCAGCAGCCTCCGACAGTCTCCCGGCTACACCTTC. This encodes CASSLRQSPGYTF.

The gene calls are TRBV4-3 and TRBJ1-4; perhaps TRBD1 as D (5 bases). The CDR3 is 16 residues long. Germline-derived CDR1 and CDR2 are LGHNA and YSLEER. Trimming cost V 0 bases and J 7 bases, with 15 bases left between them. CDR3 amino acids: CASSQDGRGDGEKLFF. The CDR3 nucleotides are TGCGCCAGCAGCCAAGACGGAAGGGGCGACGGTGAAAAACTGTTTTTT.

This clone was detected a few times. V and J are TRBV29-1 and TRBJ1-1, with D unclear. In germline, CDR1 is SQVTM, CDR2 ANQGSEA. Trimming stripped 4 bases from V and 1 base from J, with 7 bases between. CDR3 length: 12 amino acids. Here the CDR3 reads CSVARGNTEAFF. CDR3 nucleotides: TGCAGCGTTGCCCGGGGGAACACTGAAGCTTTCTTT.

The chain combines TRBV5-5 with TRBJ2-5; tentatively, D is TRBD1 (5 bases). Germline lookup yields CDR1 SGHKS and CDR2 YYEKEE (reference sequence). V lost 4 bases, J lost 1 base, and 11 bases lay in between. The CDR3 spans 14 residues. For the CDR3, the DNA is TGTGCCAGCAGCCTAGGACACTTCCAAGAGACCCAGTACTTC. Its translation: CASSLGHFQETQYF.

The V and J genes are TRBV27 and TRBJ1-5; possible D gene TRBD1, 6 bases. Trimming removed 6 bases from V and 3 bases from J, with 12 bases in between. This CDR3 has 14 residues. The germline V gene encodes CDR1 MNHEY and CDR2 SMNVEV (reference sequence). The CDR3 sequence: CASSSRQANQPQHF. CDR3 nucleotides: TGTGCCAGCAGCTCTAGACAGGCCAATCAGCCCCAGCATTTT.

The V gene is TRBV5-8, the J gene TRBJ2-7; TRBD1 agrees at 7 bases. Germline V lookup: CDR1 SGHTS, CDR2 YDEGEE. Unmatched junction bases numbered 7, after V lost 4 bases and J lost 3 bases. The length of the CDR3 is 14 residues. CDR3 in amino acids: CASSTRGGRYEQYF. DNA of the CDR3: TGTGCCAGCAGCACCAGAGGGGGCCGCTACGAGCAGTACTTC. Complete variable domain (other parts from reference TRBV5-8 and TRBJ2-7): EAGVTQSPTHLIKTRGQQATLRCSPISGHTSVYWYQQALGLGLQFLLWYDEGEERNRGNFPPRFSGRQFPNYSSELNVNALELEDSALYLCASSTRGGRYEQYFGPGTRLTVT.

V and J are TRBV4-1 and TRBJ1-2, with no clear D. The CDR3 spans 13 residues. Germline lookup yields CDR1 MGHRA and CDR2 YSYEKL. Trimming cost V 6 bases and J 3 bases, with 11 bases left between them. The CDR3 bases are TGCGCCAGCAGTCACACGGACTACTATGGCTACACCTTC. Translating gives CASSHTDYYGYTF.

V and J are TRBV11-3 and TRBJ2-7; 10 bases are shared with TRBD2. The CDR3 is made up of 16 amino acids. Per germline, CDR1 SGHNT and CDR2 YENEEA. With 1 base clipped from V and 0 bases from J, the junction kept 3 bases outside the gene matches. CDR3 loop: CASSLAWTSGSYEQYF. In DNA, the CDR3 is TGTGCCAGCAGCTTAGCCTGGACTAGCGGCTCCTACGAGCAGTACTTC.

The V gene is TRBV28, the J gene TRBJ1-1, with D uncertain. From germline, CDR1 is MDHEN and CDR2 SYDVKM. Trimming pared 2 bases from V and 3 bases from J, leaving 10 bases between. There are 14 residues in the CDR3. CDR3 protein: CASSLPRRDTEAFF. CDR3 bases: TGTGCCAGCAGTTTACCCCGGAGGGACACTGAAGCTTTCTTT.